This entry features one TCR beta chain sequence. Its antigen is not identified. This entry belongs to a study of regulatory T cells in long-lasting Graves disease. Whole-study results and caveats: When disease was persistent, TRBV28, TRBJ1-2 and TRBJ2-5 were the favored segments.

CDR1 SGHNT and CDR2 YYREEE come from the germline V gene (reference sequence). The CDR3 is made up of 14 amino acids. The V and J ends lost 0 bases and 2 bases respectively, with 9 bases between them. Time point specified: newly diagnosed GD, antithyroid drugs for less than 3 months. The TCR library used RNA extracted from PBMCs. Sequencing libraries for TCR beta were prepared with iRepertoire HTBI primers and Arm-PCR of CDR3 regions. Each CDR3 protein gets one entry after TCRdb re-called the multiplex PCR reads with MiXCR. The data hold some 500,000 distinct CDR3 sequences, with approximately 16% observed a single time. These same data were also listed under a study on T cells in Graves' hyperthyroidism and ophthalmopathy.

The clonotype was recovered from a woman aged 35-65 years with Graves disease. The chain uses TRBV5-4 and TRBJ2-7; D is uncertain. Sequences were derived from peripheral blood mononuclear cells (PBMCs), sampled at new diagnosis, from a patient treated with antithyroid drugs. The CDR3 reads CASSLGGNPYEQYF. The CDR3 bases are TGTGCCAGCAGCTTGGGCGGCAACCCCTACGAGCAGTACTTC.